A single sample is the source of the 32 T cell receptor beta chains below, sequenced in a study of T-cell memory formation after mild COVID-19 (dated by TCRdb to about 2021). The library was built by means of 5' RACE. Sequencing used an Illumina NovaSeq 6000. TCRdb's own reprocessing of the public reads used fastp at Q25 and MiXCR and kept productive beta chains. Every entry covers one CDR3 protein and lists the most common genes and DNA from its rows. The sample table records some 250,000 distinct CDR3 sequences; about 20% of these occur just once. The ten largest clones add up to roughly 23% of the sample. Sample: PBMCs or a T cell subset sorted from them (not recorded which). The receptors originated from a man aged 18 to 30 who had mild COVID-19 (a few samples of this study predate the infection). The sample titles of this study are shuffled in the database, so cell type and time point are left out; the donor was told from shared clones.

Worth noting for this clonotype: This could be a read error, since a much larger clone is one nucleotide away. This chain uses TRBV20-1 with TRBJ1-3; D perhaps matches TRBD1 (6 bases). Trimming left V 1 base short and J 2 bases short, with 6 bases between. Germline V lookup: CDR1 DFQATT, CDR2 SNEGSKA (reference sequence). The CDR3 is made up of 13 amino acids. The CDR3 nucleotides read TGCAGTGCTAGAGCAGGGGCTGGAAACACCATATATTTT. It is translated as CSARAGAGNTIYF.

This clonotype occurred a few times. The chain recombines TRBV4-2 with TRBJ2-3; tentative D call: TRBD2 (6 bases). CDR3 length: 13 amino acids. Germline assignment: CDR1 LGHNA and CDR2 YNFKEQ. The V gene lost 0 bases and the J gene lost 13 bases, with 14 bases spanning the gap. CDR3 in DNA: TGTGCCAGCAGCCAAGAGAACCGTCAGCGGGAGTATTTT. Its translation is CASSQENRQREYF.

The chain recombines TRBV7-9 with TRBJ1-5, with D unclear. V was clipped by 5 bases and J by 9 bases, with 8 bases between them. CDR3 length: 11 amino acids. Germline values: CDR1 SEHNR, CDR2 FQNEAQ (reference sequence). CDR3 sequence reads: CASSLAGPQHF. CDR3 sequence (DNA): TGTGCCAGCAGCCTTGCTGGGCCCCAGCATTTT.

This clonotype was observed a few times. V and J are TRBV9 and TRBJ2-3, with 8 bases identical to TRBD2. Losses at the gene ends were 0 bases for V and 4 bases for J; bases not matched to a gene: 7. The CDR3 is made up of 16 amino acids. Germline V CDR1 and CDR2: SGDLS, YYNGEE. Here the CDR3 DNA reads TGTGCCAGCAGCGTAGACCGCGGGGGGCCGGCAGATACGCAGTATTTT. Translated, it gives CASSVDRGGPADTQYF.

The rearrangement links TRBV14 to TRBJ1-1; 9 bases agree with TRBD1. Germline CDR1 SGHDN, CDR2 FVKESK. This CDR3 has 14 amino acids. After removal of 4 bases from V and 2 bases from J, the junction contained 2 bases not matched to a gene. The CDR3: CASSRDRDNTEAFF. Written as DNA, the CDR3 is TGTGCCAGCAGCCGGGACAGGGATAACACTGAAGCTTTCTTT.

This clonotype was observed at least ten times. The V call is TRBV6-1, the J call TRBJ2-7, with D possibly TRBD1 on 6 matching bases. The CDR3 contains 13 residues. Trimming removed 6 bases at V and 3 bases at J, with 12 bases between. The germline gives CDR1 MNHNS, CDR2 SASEGT. The chain's CDR3 is CASRGQLLYEQYF. The CDR3 DNA follows: TGTGCCAGCAGGGGACAACTACTCTACGAGCAGTACTTC.

This chain links TRBV15 with TRBJ1-5; 8 bases match TRBD1. This CDR3 spans 15 amino acids. Germline CDR1 LNHNV, CDR2 YYDKDF (reference sequence). V lost 5 bases and J lost 7; bases outside the gene matches: 10. CDR3 nucleotide sequence: TGTGCCACCAGCGGGCATGGACAGGGTGGGCAGCCCCAGCATTTT. Translation gives CATSGHGQGGQPQHF.

V gene TRBV28 combines with J gene TRBJ2-4, with 11 bases lining up with TRBD1. The trim removed 7 bases at V and 1 base at J, leaving 12 bases unmatched. The CDR3 has 18 residues. Germline-derived CDR1 and CDR2 are MDHEN and SYDVKM. This chain's CDR3 is CASKGTGGLPWAKNIQYF. CDR3 in DNA: TGTGCCAGCAAGGGGACAGGGGGTCTCCCCTGGGCCAAAAACATTCAGTACTTC.

This chain links TRBV20-1 with TRBJ1-2; tentative D call: TRBD1 (5 bases). V lost 5 bases and J lost 5, with 18 bases in between. The CDR3 is 14 amino acids. CDR1 is DFQATT and CDR2 is SNEGSKA in the germline V gene (reference sequence). CDR3 coding DNA: TGCAGTGCTCCCTTGGGAGGGTGGACATATGGCTACACCTTC. It translates to CSAPLGGWTYGYTF.

This clonotype was detected only a few times. The rearrangement joins TRBV5-1 to TRBJ1-1; D is perhaps TRBD1 (6 bases). The CDR3 sequence is 12 residues long. Germline V gene sequence: CDR1 SGHRS, CDR2 YFSETQ. Deletions cut 3 bases from V and 7 bases from J, with 10 bases between. Here the CDR3 DNA reads TGCGCCAGCAGCTCTCAGGGGCTTGAAGCTTTCTTT. Translated, it gives CASSSQGLEAFF.

This clonotype was counted a few times. CDR3 loop: CASSRFGELFF. The CDR3 region has the DNA TGTGCCAGCAGCCGGTTCGGGGAGCTGTTTTTT. The gene calls are TRBV11-2 and TRBJ2-2; D uncertain. The CDR3 extends over 11 amino acids. The V and J ends lost 5 bases and 7 bases respectively, with 5 bases between them. CDR1 is SGHAT, CDR2 FQNNGV, per germline.

This clonotype was detected a few times. The rearrangement joins TRBV7-9 to TRBJ2-7; the match to TRBD1 covers 7 bases. This CDR3 spans 14 amino acids. Germline trimming cut 5 bases from V and 2 bases from J; bases unmatched to any gene: 6. The germline CDR1 and CDR2 sequences are SEHNR and FQNEAQ (reference sequence). The CDR3 DNA follows: TGTGCCAGCAGCGCCGGGGACAGTACCTACGAGCAGTACTTC. It is translated as CASSAGDSTYEQYF.

This clonotype was counted only a few times. This chain joins TRBV7-2 and TRBJ1-5; D not certain. Germline V gives CDR1 SGHTA, CDR2 FQGNSA. The length of the CDR3 is 14 residues. Trimming left V 1 base short and J 1 base short, with 5 bases between. This CDR3 is CASSLERSNQPQHF. DNA of the CDR3: TGTGCCAGCAGCTTAGAGAGGAGCAATCAGCCCCAGCATTTT.

V usage is TRBV14 and J usage is TRBJ1-6, with no clear D. The V end was cut by 4 bases, the J end by 9 bases, with 10 bases between. This CDR3 comprises 13 residues. Germline V gives CDR1 SGHDN, CDR2 FVKESK. The CDR3 region has the DNA TGTGCCAGCAGCCCAGCCCGGGTTTCACCCCTCCACTTT. This encodes CASSPARVSPLHF.

V usage is TRBV5-1 and J usage is TRBJ2-3, with 14 bases that match TRBD2. Germline CDR1 SGHRS, CDR2 YFSETQ. This CDR3 spans 18 amino acids. The trim removed 0 bases at V and 1 base at J, leaving 4 bases unmatched. The CDR3: CASSLGLAGGPGTDTQYF. The CDR3 DNA follows: TGCGCCAGCAGCTTGGGACTAGCGGGGGGGCCGGGCACAGATACGCAGTATTTT. The full variable domain, rest sourced from reference TRBV5-1 and TRBJ2-3, is KAGVTQTPRYLIKTRGQQVTLSCSPISGHRSVSWYQQTPGQGLQFLFEYFSETQRNKGNFPGRFSGRQFSNSRSEMNVSTLELGDSALYLCASSLGLAGGPGTDTQYFGPGTRLTVL.

The rearrangement uses TRBV10-3 and TRBJ1-5; D call uncertain. The germline CDR1 and CDR2 sequences are ENHRY and SYGVKD. CDR3 size: 14 residues. The ends were cut back, 7 bases at V and 0 bases at J, with 10 bases in the middle. CDR3 sequence (DNA): TGTGCCATCAACCCGATCTATAGCAATCAGCCCCAGCATTTT. Amino acid sequence: CAINPIYSNQPQHF.

The rearrangement uses TRBV7-3 and TRBJ2-2; unclear D gene. Germline V gene sequence: CDR1 SGHTA, CDR2 FQGTGA. The CDR3 spans 12 residues. The V gene lost 5 bases and the J gene lost 6 bases, with 7 bases spanning the gap. The CDR3 DNA is TGTGCCAGCAGCACCGACCCCGGGGAGCTGTTTTTT. The encoded protein is CASSTDPGELFF. The full variable domain, completed using reference TRBV7-3 and TRBJ2-2, is GAGVSQTPSNKVTEKGKYVELRCDPISGHTALYWYRQSLGQGPEFLIYFQGTGAADDSGLPNDRFFAVRPEGSVSTLKIQRTERGDSAVYLCASSTDPGELFFGEGSRLTVL.

The chain couples TRBV4-3 to TRBJ2-7; no clear D. Looked up from germline, CDR1 is LGHNA and CDR2 is YSLEER. Trimming stripped 1 base from V and 0 bases from J, with 10 bases between. This CDR3 is 15 amino acids long. DNA of the CDR3: TGCGCCAGCAGCCAAGTGTACGGCGACTCCTACGAGCAGTACTTC. It yields the protein CASSQVYGDSYEQYF.

The chain uses TRBV20-1 and TRBJ1-2; D is undetermined. Germline CDR1 is DFQATT and CDR2 is SNEGSKA (reference sequence). V lost 5 bases, J lost 8 bases, and 12 bases lay in between. The CDR3 spans 11 residues. The CDR3 DNA sequence: TGCAGTGCTGTCACCGGCCTGGGCTACACCTTC. This encodes CSAVTGLGYTF.

V gene TRBV12-3 or TRBV12-4 combines with J gene TRBJ1-2; 8 bases match TRBD1. V lost 7 bases to trimming and J lost 1 base; unmatched junction nucleotides: 11. The CDR3 runs 16 residues. CDR3 in amino acids: CASTPRQGLRNYGYTF. CDR3 bases: TGTGCCAGCACCCCAAGACAGGGGTTGCGTAACTATGGCTACACCTTC.

This clonotype has a handful of counts. The chain recombines TRBV11-2 with TRBJ2-5; D is unresolved. The CDR3 covers 16 residues. The V gene lost 1 base and the J gene lost 5 bases, with 17 bases spanning the gap. Germline CDR1 reads SGHAT; CDR2 reads FQNNGV. CDR3 region: CASSLGLRVGWETQYF. The CDR3 DNA reads TGTGCCAGCAGCTTAGGTCTCCGGGTCGGATGGGAGACCCAGTACTTC.

V usage is TRBV4-1 and J usage is TRBJ2-2; 7 bases are shared with TRBD1. The CDR3 totals 18 residues. CDR1 and CDR2 (germline): MGHRA, YSYEKL. V shed 1 base and J 5 bases; nucleotides not matched to a gene: 13. This chain's CDR3 is CASSQVVQGFVRTGELFF. Written as DNA, the CDR3 is TGCGCCAGCAGCCAAGTTGTACAGGGGTTTGTTCGGACCGGGGAGCTGTTTTTT.

The chain recombines TRBV9 with TRBJ2-4; no firm D call. There are 13 residues in the CDR3. The V gene's germline CDR1 is SGDLS and CDR2 YYNGEE. Deletions cut 0 bases from V and 6 bases from J, with 7 bases between. For the CDR3, the DNA is TGTGCCAGCAGCGTAGGGCTCGGAAACATTCAGTACTTC. Translated: CASSVGLGNIQYF.

This clonotype appeared a few times. This rearrangement joins TRBV4-2 to TRBJ2-7; perhaps TRBD2 as D (5 bases). The V gene's germline CDR1 is LGHNA and CDR2 YNFKEQ. The CDR3 totals 15 residues. The V end was cut by 1 base, the J end by 1 base, with 11 bases between. CDR3 DNA: TGTGCCAGCAGCCAAGGATTCCGCGGGTCCTACGAGCAGTACTTC. Translation: CASSQGFRGSYEQYF.

The chain recombines TRBV12-3 or TRBV12-4 with TRBJ2-6; D is possibly TRBD1 (5 bases). This CDR3 is built from 15 residues. Trimming shortened V by 5 bases and J by 2 bases, and 10 bases separated the two germline ends. In nucleotides, the CDR3 is TGTGCCAGCAGTAGATCAGGGCCTGGGGCCAACGTCCTGACTTTC. It is translated as CASSRSGPGANVLTF.

This clonotype was observed a handful of times. This chain joins TRBV7-9 and TRBJ2-7, with D possibly being TRBD2 (6 bases). This CDR3 comprises 12 residues. V gave up 2 bases and J gave up 6 bases, with 8 bases separating them. Germline V gene lookup returns CDR1 SEHNR and CDR2 FQNEAQ (reference sequence). Here the CDR3 reads CASSLFGGEQYV. CDR3 DNA sequence: TGTGCCAGCAGCTTATTCGGGGGCGAGCAGTACGTC.

The V gene is TRBV10-1, the J gene TRBJ1-1, with no clear D. The CDR3 totals 13 residues. Germline CDR1 reads WNHNN; CDR2 reads SYGVQD (reference sequence). Trimming shortened V by 6 bases and J by 2 bases, and 10 bases separated the two germline ends. CDR3: CASRSGVNTEAFF. CDR3 nucleotides: TGCGCCAGCAGATCTGGGGTCAACACTGAAGCTTTCTTT.

The gene calls are TRBV9 and TRBJ2-7; 9 nucleotides agree with TRBD2. This CDR3 has 15 amino acids. CDR1 and CDR2 (germline): SGDLS, YYNGEE. The V gene end was trimmed by 4 bases and the J gene end by 3 bases; junction bases not matched to a gene: 8. DNA for the CDR3: TGTGCCAGCAGCCCCATAAGCGGGGGGTACTACGAGCAGTACTTC. Amino acids: CASSPISGGYYEQYF.

The chain is built from TRBV2 and TRBJ1-2; D gene ambiguous. The CDR3 runs to 12 residues. CDR1 and CDR2 from the germline V gene are SNHLY and FYNNEI. V gave up 8 bases and J gave up 8 bases, with 15 bases separating them. CDR3 bases: TGTGCCAGCGGCGGGGTCCTCGGAGGCTACACCTTC. Protein: CASGGVLGGYTF.

This clonotype was observed a handful of times. The chain uses TRBV6-2 or TRBV6-3 and TRBJ2-7; tentative D call: TRBD1 (5 bases). Germline CDR1 and CDR2: MNHEY and SVGEGT. This CDR3 is 15 amino acids long. V shed 8 bases and J shed 3 bases, with 20 bases lying between them. The CDR3 spells CASRFRVLKVYEQYV. DNA for the CDR3: TGTGCCAGCCGCTTCAGGGTTCTCAAAGTCTACGAGCAGTACGTC.

The chain recombines TRBV6-2 or TRBV6-3 with TRBJ1-2; 7 positions agree with TRBD1. This CDR3 is 14 amino acids long. The ends lost 5 bases at V and 2 bases at J; junction bases unmatched: 5. The V gene's germline CDR1 is MNHEY and CDR2 SVGEGT. CDR3 nucleotide sequence: TGTGCCAGCAGTCCCCGGGACAGAAACTATGGCTACACCTTC. This translates into CASSPRDRNYGYTF.

The V and J genes are TRBV20-1 and TRBJ2-3; D is perhaps TRBD2 (6 bases). V gave up 3 bases and J gave up 2 bases, with 12 bases separating them. The CDR3 loop spans 14 amino acids. Germline V lookup: CDR1 DFQATT, CDR2 SNEGSKA (reference sequence). Written as DNA, the CDR3 is TGCAGTGCTAGCCGCGGGGAATACACAGATACGCAGTATTTT. It translates to CSASRGEYTDTQYF.